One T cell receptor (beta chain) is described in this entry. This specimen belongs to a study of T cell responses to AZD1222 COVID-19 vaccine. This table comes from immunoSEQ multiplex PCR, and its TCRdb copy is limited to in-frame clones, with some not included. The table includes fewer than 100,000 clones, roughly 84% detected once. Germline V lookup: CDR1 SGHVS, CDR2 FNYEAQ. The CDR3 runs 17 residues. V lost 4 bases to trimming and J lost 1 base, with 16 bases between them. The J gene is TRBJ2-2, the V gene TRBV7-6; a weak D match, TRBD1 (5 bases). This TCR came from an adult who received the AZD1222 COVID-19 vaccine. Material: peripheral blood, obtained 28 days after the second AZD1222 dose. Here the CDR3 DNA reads TGTGCCAGCAGCTACTACCAGGGCCCTCAGAACACCGGGGAGCTGTTTTTT. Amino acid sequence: CASSYYQGPQNTGELFF.